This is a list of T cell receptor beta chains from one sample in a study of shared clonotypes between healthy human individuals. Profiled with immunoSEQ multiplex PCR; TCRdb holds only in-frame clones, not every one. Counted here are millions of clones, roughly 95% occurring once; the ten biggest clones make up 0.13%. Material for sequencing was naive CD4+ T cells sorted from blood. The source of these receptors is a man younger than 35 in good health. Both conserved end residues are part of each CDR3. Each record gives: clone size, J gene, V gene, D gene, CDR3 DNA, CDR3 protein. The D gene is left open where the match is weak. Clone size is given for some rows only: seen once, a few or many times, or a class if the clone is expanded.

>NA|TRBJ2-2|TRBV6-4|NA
TGTGCCAGCAGCCCTTTTCGGTGGACTAAAAACACCGGGGAGCTGTTTTTT
CASSPFRWTKNTGELFF
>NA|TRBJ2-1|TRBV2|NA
TGTGCCAGCAGTGCCACCGGGACCCATAAGGCCTCCTACAATGGGCAGTTCTTC
CASSATGTHKASYNGQFF
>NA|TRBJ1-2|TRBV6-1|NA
TGTGCCAGCAGTGAAGGTGGCGGTTGGGATGGCTACACCTTC
CASSEGGGWDGYTF
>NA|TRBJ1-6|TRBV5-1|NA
TGCGCCAGCAGCTTGGGCCAGGGCAATTCACCCCTCCACTTT
CASSLGQGNSPLHF
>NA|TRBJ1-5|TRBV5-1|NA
TGCGCCAGCAGCCAGACAGGCCTTAAGGGACAGCCCCAGCATTTT
CASSQTGLKGQPQHF
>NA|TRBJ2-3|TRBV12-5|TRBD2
TGTGCTAGTGGTTTGGTACGCGGGGGGGCGCGTACAGATACGCAGTATTTT
CASGLVRGGARTDTQYF
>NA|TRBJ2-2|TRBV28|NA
TGTGCCAGCAGCAGCATCCGGGACGGACGCCGAACGAACACCGGGGAGCTGTTTTTT
CASSSIRDGRRTNTGELFF
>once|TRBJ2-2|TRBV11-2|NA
TGTGCCAGCAGCTTAGAACAGGCCACCGGGGAGCTGTTTTTT
CASSLEQATGELFF
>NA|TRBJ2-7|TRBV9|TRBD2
TGTGCCAGCAGCGTAGTCAGGACTAGCGGCTCCTACGAGCAGTACTTC
CASSVVRTSGSYEQYF
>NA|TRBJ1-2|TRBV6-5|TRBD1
TGTGCCAGCAGTACCCGACAGGGGGTTAACTATGGCTACACCTTC
CASSTRQGVNYGYTF
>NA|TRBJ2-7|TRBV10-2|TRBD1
TGCGCCAGTGGGACAGGGGGGTCCTACGAGCAGTACTTC
CASGTGGSYEQYF
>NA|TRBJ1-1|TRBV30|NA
TGTGCCTGGACGGGGGGGGCGAACACTGAAGCTTTCTTT
CAWTGGANTEAFF
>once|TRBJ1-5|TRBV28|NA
TGTGCCAGCAGTTGGGTCGGGGAGCCCCAGCATTTT
CASSWVGEPQHF
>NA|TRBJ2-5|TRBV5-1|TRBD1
TGCGCCAGCGGTCGGACAGGGATGGAGACCCAGTACTTC
CASGRTGMETQYF
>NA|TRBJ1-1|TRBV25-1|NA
TGTGCCAGCGGGAACAGGGAGAACACTGAAGCTTTCTTT
CASGNRENTEAFF
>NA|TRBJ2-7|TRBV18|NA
TGTGCCAGCTCACCTAAATCAGCAGGGGAAAAGTACTTC
CASSPKSAGEKYF
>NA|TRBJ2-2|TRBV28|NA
TGTGCCAGCAGCCTGCTCCGATCGGGCGGGGAGCTGTTTTTT
CASSLLRSGGELFF
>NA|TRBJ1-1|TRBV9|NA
TGTGCCAGCAGCGCAGACCCGGGGAACACTGAAGCTTTCTTT
CASSADPGNTEAFF
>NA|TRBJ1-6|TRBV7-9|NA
TGTGCCAGCAGCTTAGGGACAGATAGCTCCTATAATTCACCCCTCCACTTT
CASSLGTDSSYNSPLHF
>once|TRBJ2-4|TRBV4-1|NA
TGCGCCAGCAGCCAAGGCCCGGTCAGGGGATTAGCCAAAAACATTCAGTACTTC
CASSQGPVRGLAKNIQYF
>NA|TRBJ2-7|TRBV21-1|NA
TGTGCCAGCAGCCCCCGAAGGACAGGGTATCAGGAGCAGTACTTC
CASSPRRTGYQEQYF
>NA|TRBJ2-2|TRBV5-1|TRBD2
TGCGCCAGCAGCTCGGGACTAGCGGGGACCGGGGAGCTGTTTTTT
CASSSGLAGTGELFF
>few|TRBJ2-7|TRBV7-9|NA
TGTGCCAGCAGCCGACAGAACTACGAGCAGTACTTC
CASSRQNYEQYF
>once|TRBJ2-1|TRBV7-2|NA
TGTGCCAGCAGCTTGGGCGAGTATCAGGGGAATGAGCAGTTCTTC
CASSLGEYQGNEQFF
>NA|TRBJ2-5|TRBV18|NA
TGTGCCAGCTCACCACTCAGCCAAACCAGGGGCCAAGAGACCCAGTACTTC
CASSPLSQTRGQETQYF
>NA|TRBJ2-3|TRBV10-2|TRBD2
TGCGCCAGCAGTGAGTCTTCTAGCGGAAGGTCCCCCTACACAGATACGCAGTATTTT
CASSESSSGRSPYTDTQYF
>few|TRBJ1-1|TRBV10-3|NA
TGTGCCATCAGTCCAACCGGGGACACTGAAGCTTTCTTT
CAISPTGDTEAFF
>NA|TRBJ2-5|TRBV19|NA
TGTGCCAGTAGTGTCCCGGGGGAGGAGACCCAGTACTTC
CASSVPGEETQYF
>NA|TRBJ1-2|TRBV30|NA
TGTGCCTGGAAATTTGGCTATGGCTACACCTTC
CAWKFGYGYTF
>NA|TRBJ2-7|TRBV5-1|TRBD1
TGCGCCAGCAGCCGCACTACAGGGGCGATCTACGAGCAGTACTTC
CASSRTTGAIYEQYF
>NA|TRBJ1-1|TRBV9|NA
TGTGCCAGCAGCTCCCAAATGAACACTGAAGCTTTCTTT
CASSSQMNTEAFF
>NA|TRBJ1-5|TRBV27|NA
TGTGCCAGCAGTTACAGGGAGGGCAATCAGCCCCAGCATTTT
CASSYREGNQPQHF
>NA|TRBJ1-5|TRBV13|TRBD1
TGTGCCAGCAGCCTACCCCCCGGACAGGGCCGGAATCAGCCCCAGCATTTT
CASSLPPGQGRNQPQHF
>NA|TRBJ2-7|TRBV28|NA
TGTGCCAGCAGAACCCAGGGGAGCTCCTACGAGCAGTACTTC
CASRTQGSSYEQYF
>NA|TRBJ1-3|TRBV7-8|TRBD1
TGTGCCAGCAGCTTGTCTCCAGGGGGCATTCGGGACACCATATATTTT
CASSLSPGGIRDTIYF
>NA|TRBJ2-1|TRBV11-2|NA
TGTGCCAGCAGCTTAGGTACCCTTTGGTACCTCAATGAGCAGTTCTTC
CASSLGTLWYLNEQFF
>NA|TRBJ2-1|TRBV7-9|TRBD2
TGTGCCAGCAGCTTATCCCCTAGCGGAGTTGAGCAGTTCTTC
CASSLSPSGVEQFF
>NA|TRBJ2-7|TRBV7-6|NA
TGTGCCAGCAGCTTAGGGGGGGACTCCTACGAGCAGTACTTC
CASSLGGDSYEQYF
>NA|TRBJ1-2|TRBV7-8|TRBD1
TGTGCCAGCAGCTCAGAACAGGGGGTTGATGGCTACACCTTC
CASSSEQGVDGYTF
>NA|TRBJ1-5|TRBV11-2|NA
TGTGCCAGCAGCTTAGATCAGGGAGGTCAGCCCCAGCATTTT
CASSLDQGGQPQHF
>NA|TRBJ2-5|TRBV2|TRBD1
TGTGCCAGCAGTGAAGCGGTAGTACAGGGGGCCTTCGAGACCCAGTACTTC
CASSEAVVQGAFETQYF
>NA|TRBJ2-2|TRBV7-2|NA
TGTGCCAGCAGCTCCAGCAGAGGAAACACCGGGGAGCTGTTTTTT
CASSSSRGNTGELFF
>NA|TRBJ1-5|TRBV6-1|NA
TGTGCCAGCATAGCCGGGGGGAATCAGCCCCAGCATTTT
CASIAGGNQPQHF
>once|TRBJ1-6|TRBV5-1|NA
TGCGCCGCAGCGGGACCCCTCCACTTT
CAAAGPLHF
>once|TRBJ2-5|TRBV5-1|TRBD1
TGCGCCAGCAGCTTCTCCGGGACAGGGGGCTCCGGGGAGACCCAGTACTTC
CASSFSGTGGSGETQYF
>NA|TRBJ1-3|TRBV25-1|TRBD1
TGTGCCAGCAGTCCTACCGGGACAGGGTCGAACACCATATATTTT
CASSPTGTGSNTIYF
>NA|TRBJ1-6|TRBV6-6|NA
TGTGCCAGCACCCCTTCCTATAATTCACCCCTCCACTTT
CASTPSYNSPLHF
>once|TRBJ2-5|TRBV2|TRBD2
TGTGCCAGTTTAGCGGGGGCACTTCAAGAGACCCAGTACTTC
CASLAGALQETQYF
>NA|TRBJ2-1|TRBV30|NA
TGTGCCTGGAGTGCCCGGACGGGATACAATGAGCAGTTCTTC
CAWSARTGYNEQFF
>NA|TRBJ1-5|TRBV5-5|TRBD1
TGTGCCAGCAGCCAGAACACAGGGGGCGCGGGTCAGCCCCAGCATTTT
CASSQNTGGAGQPQHF
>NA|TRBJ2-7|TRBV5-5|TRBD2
TGTGCCAGCAGCCAACGAACAAGACTAGCGGGTGCCTACGAGCAGTACTTC
CASSQRTRLAGAYEQYF
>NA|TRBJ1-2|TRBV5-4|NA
TGTGCCAGCAATCTCCCGGGGTCTGCTAACTATGGCTACACCTTC
CASNLPGSANYGYTF
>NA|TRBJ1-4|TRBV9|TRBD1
TGTGCCAGCAGCGCCTCAGGGACAGGGGGTCCTAATGAAAAACTGTTTTTT
CASSASGTGGPNEKLFF
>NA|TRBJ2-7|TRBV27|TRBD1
TGTGCCAGCAGTTTTCAGGGGGCAATGAGGCACGAGCAGTACTTC
CASSFQGAMRHEQYF
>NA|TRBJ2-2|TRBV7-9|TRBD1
TGTGCCATCCCCCCCCGGGACAGGGGGCGAGGGGAGCTGTTTTTT
CAIPPRDRGRGELFF
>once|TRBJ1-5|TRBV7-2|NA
TGTGCCAGCAGCTTGAGGGGCCAGCCCCAGCATTTT
CASSLRGQPQHF
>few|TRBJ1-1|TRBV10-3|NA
TGTGCCATCAGTGAGTCGGCTGGGAGAGCCCCTGGAGCTTTCTTT
CAISESAGRAPGAFF
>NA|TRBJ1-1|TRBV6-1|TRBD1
TGTGCCAGCAGGACGGGACAGGAAGTCCCTGAAGCTTTCTTT
CASRTGQEVPEAFF
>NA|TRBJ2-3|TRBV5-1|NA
TGCGCCAGCAGCACGGGACTCTCCGCTAGCACAGATACGCAGTATTTT
CASSTGLSASTDTQYF